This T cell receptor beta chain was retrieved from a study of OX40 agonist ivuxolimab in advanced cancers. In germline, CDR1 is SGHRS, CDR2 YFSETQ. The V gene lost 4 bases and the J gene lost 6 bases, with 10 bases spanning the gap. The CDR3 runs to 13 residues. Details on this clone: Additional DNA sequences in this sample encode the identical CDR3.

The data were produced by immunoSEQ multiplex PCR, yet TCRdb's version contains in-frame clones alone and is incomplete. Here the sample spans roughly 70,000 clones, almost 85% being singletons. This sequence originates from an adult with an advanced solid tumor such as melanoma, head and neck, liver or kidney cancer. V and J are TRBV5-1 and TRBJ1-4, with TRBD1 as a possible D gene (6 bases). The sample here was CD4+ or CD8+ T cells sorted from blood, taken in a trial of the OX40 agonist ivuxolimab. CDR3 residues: CASSLGADEKLFF. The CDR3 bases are TGCGCCAGCAGCCTGGGGGCAGATGAAAAACTGTTTTTT.